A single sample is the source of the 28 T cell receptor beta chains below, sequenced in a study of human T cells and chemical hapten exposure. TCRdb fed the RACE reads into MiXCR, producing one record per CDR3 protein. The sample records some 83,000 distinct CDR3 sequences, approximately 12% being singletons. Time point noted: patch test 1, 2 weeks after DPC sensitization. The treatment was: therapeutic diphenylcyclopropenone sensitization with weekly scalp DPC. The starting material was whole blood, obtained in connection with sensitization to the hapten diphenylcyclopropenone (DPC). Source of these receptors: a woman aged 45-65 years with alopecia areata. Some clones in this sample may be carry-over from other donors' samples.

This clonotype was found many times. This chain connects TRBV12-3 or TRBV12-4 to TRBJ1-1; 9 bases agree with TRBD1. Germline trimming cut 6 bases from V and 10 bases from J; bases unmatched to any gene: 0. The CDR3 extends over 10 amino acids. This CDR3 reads CASRDRGAFF. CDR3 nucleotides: TGTGCCAGCAGGGACAGGGGAGCTTTCTTT.

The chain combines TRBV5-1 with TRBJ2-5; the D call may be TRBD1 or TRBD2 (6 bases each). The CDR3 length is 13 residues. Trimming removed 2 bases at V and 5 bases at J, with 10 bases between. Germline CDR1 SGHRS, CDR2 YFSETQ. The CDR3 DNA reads TGCGCCAGCAGCTTCGGGGGCAGCGAGACCCAGTACTTC. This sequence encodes CASSFGGSETQYF.

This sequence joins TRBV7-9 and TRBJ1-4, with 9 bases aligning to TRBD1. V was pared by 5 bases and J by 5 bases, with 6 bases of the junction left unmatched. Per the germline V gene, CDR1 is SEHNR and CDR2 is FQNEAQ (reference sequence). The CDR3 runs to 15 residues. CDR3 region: CASSPRTGANEKLFF. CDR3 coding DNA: TGTGCCAGCAGCCCCAGGACAGGGGCAAATGAAAAACTGTTTTTT. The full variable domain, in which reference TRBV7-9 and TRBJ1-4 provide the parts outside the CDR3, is DTGVSQNPRHKITKRGQNVTFRCDPISEHNRLYWYRQTLGQGPEFLTYFQNEAQLEKSRLLSDRFSAERPKGSFSTLEIQRTEQGDSAMYLCASSPRTGANEKLFFGSGTQLSVL.

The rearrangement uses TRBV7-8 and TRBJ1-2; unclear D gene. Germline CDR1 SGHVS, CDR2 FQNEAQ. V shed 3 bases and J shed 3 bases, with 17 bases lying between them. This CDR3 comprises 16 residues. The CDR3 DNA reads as TGTGCCAGCAGCTTGTCCACGATGGGAGGTTACTATGGCTACACCTTC. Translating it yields CASSLSTMGGYYGYTF.

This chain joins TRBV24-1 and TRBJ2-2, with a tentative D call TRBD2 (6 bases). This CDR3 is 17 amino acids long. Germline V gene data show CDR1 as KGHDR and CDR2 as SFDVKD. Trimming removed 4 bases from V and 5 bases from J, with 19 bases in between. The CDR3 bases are TGTGCCACCAGTGACCCCGCGTGGGGGGTTGGAACCGGGGAGCTGTTTTTT. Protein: CATSDPAWGVGTGELFF.

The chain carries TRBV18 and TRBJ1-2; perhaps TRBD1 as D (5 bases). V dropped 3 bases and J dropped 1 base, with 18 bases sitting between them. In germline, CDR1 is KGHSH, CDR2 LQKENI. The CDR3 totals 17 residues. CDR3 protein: CASSPPIRDRNNYGYTF. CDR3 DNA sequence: TGTGCCAGCTCACCTCCTATCCGGGACCGAAATAACTATGGCTACACCTTC.

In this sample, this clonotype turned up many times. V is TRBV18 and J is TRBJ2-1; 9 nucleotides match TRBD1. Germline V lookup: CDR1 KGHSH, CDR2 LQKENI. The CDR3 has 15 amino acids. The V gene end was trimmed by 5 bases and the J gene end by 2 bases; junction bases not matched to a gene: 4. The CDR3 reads CASSSGTGTYNEQFF. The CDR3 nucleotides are TGTGCCAGCTCATCCGGGACAGGGACCTACAATGAGCAGTTCTTC.

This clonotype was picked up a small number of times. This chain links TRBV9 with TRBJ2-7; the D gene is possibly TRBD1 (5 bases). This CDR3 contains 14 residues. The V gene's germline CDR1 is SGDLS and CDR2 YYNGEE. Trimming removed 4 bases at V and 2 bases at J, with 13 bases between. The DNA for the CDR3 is TGTGCCAGCAGCACACACCCGACAGCCTACGAGCAGTACTTC. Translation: CASSTHPTAYEQYF.

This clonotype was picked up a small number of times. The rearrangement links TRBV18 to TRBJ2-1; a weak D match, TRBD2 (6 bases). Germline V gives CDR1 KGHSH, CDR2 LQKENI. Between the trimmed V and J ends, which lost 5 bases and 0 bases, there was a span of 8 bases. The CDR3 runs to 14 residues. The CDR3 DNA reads TGTGCCAGCTCAGGAGGGGTCTCCTACAATGAGCAGTTCTTC. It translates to CASSGGVSYNEQFF.

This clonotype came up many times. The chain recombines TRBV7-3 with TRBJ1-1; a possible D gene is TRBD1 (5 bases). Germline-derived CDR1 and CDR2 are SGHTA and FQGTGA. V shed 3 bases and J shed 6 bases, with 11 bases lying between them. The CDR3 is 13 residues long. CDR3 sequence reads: CASSLTGTAEAFF. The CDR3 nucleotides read TGTGCCAGCAGCTTGACCGGGACGGCTGAAGCTTTCTTT.

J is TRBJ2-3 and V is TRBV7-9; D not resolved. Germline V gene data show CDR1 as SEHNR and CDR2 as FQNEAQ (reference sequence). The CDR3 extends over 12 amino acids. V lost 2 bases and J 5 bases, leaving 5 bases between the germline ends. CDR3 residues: CASSLPRDTQYF. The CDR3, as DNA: TGTGCCAGCAGCTTACCGAGAGATACGCAGTATTTT.

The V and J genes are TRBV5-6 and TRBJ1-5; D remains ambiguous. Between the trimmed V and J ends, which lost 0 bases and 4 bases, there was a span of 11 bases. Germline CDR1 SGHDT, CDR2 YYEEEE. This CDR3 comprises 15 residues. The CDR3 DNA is TGTGCCAGCAGCTTGGGACAACGTCAGAATCAGCCCCAGCATTTT. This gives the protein CASSLGQRQNQPQHF.

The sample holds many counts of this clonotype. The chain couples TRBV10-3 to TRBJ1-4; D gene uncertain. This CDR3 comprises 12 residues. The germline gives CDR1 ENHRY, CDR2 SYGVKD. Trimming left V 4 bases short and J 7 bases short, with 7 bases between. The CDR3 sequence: CAISGGSEKLFF. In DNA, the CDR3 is TGTGCCATCAGTGGGGGTAGTGAAAAACTGTTTTTT.

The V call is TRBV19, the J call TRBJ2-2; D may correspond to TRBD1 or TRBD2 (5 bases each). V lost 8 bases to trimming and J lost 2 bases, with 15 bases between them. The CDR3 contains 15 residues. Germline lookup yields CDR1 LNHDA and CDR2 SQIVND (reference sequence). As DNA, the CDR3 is TGTGCCAGTCGGGACCGCCCTATTAACACCGGGGAGCTGTTTTTT. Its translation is CASRDRPINTGELFF.

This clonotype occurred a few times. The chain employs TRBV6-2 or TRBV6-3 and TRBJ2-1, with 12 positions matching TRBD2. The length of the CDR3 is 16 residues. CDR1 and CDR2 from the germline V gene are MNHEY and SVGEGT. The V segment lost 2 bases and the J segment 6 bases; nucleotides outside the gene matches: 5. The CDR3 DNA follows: TGTGCCAGCAGTTACCTCACTAGCGGGGGGACCAATGAGCAGTTCTTC. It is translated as CASSYLTSGGTNEQFF.

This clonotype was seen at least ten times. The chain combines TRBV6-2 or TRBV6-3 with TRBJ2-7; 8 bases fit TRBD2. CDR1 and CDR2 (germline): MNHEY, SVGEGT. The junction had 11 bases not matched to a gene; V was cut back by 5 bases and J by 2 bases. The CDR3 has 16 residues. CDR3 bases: TGTGCCAGCAGTACCGGCCCCGCGGGGGGCGCCTACGAGCAGTACTTC. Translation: CASSTGPAGGAYEQYF.

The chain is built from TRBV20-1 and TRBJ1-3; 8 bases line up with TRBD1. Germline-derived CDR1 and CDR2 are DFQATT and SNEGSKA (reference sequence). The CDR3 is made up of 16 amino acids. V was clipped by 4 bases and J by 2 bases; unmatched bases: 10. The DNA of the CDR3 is TGCAGTGCTATCTCCCGGACAGGGTCGGCTGGAAACACCATATATTTT. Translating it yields CSAISRTGSAGNTIYF.

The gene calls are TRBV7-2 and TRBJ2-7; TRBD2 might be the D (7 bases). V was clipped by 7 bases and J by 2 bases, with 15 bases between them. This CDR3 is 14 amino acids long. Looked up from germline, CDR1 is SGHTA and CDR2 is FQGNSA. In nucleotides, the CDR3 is TGTGCCAGCACCAACCGCGGGGGCCCCTACGAGCAGTACTTC. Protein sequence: CASTNRGGPYEQYF.

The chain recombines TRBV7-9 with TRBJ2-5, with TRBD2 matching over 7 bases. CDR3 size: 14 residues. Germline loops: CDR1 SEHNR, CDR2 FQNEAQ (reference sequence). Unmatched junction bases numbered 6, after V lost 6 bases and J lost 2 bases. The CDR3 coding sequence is TGTGCCAGCAGGTCTAGCGGACAACAAGAGACCCAGTACTTC. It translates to CASRSSGQQETQYF.

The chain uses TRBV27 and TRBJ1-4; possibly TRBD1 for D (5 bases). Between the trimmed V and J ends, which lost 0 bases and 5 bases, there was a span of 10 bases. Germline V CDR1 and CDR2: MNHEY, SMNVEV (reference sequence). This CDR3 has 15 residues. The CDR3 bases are TGTGCCAGCAGTTTATCGGTGGGACGAAATGAAAAACTGTTTTTT. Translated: CASSLSVGRNEKLFF.

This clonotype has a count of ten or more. The CDR3 nucleotides read TGTGCCACCACCGGAAGAGGACAGGGGAAGATGGCGAGCAATCAGCCCCAGCATTTT. Amino acids: CATTGRGQGKMASNQPQHF. The chain has TRBV15 and TRBJ1-5; 9 bases align to TRBD1. The CDR3 is 19 residues long. Trimming at V came to 7 bases and at J to 1 base, leaving 17 bases not matched to a gene. Germline V gene sequence: CDR1 LNHNV, CDR2 YYDKDF (reference sequence).

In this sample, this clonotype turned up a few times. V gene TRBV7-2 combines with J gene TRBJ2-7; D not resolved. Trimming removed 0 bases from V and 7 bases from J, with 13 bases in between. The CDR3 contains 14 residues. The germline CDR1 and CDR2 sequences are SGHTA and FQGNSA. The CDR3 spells CASSLASPQREQYF. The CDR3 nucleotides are TGTGCCAGCAGCTTAGCGTCGCCCCAGAGGGAGCAGTACTTC.

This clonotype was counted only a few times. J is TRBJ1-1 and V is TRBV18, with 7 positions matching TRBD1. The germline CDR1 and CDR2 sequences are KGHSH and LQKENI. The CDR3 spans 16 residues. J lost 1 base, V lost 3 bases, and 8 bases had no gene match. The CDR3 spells CASSPTRQGANTEAFF. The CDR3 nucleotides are TGTGCCAGCTCACCGACACGACAGGGAGCGAACACTGAAGCTTTCTTT.

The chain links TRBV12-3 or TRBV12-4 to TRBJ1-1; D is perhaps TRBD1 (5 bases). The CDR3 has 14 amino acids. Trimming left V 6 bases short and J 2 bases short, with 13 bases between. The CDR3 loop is CASRTGVGNTEAFF. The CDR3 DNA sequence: TGTGCCAGCAGGACGGGGGTAGGAAACACTGAAGCTTTCTTT.

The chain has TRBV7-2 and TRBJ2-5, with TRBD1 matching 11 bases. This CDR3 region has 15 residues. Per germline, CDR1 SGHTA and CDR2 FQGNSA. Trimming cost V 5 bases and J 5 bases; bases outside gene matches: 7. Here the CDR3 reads CASSPGQGAPETQYF. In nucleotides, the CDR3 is TGTGCCAGCAGCCCTGGACAGGGGGCGCCTGAGACCCAGTACTTC.

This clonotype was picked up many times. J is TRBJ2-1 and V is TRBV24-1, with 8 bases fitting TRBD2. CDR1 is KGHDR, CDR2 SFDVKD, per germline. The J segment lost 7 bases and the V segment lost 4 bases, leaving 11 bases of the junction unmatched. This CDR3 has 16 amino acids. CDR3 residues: CATSDPSGSRLNEQFF. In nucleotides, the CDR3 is TGTGCCACCAGTGACCCCAGCGGGAGCCGGCTAAATGAGCAGTTCTTC.

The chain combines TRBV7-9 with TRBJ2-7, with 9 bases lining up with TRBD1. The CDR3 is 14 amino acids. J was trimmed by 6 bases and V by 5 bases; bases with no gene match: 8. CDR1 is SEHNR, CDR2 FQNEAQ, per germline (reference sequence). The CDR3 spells CASSAGQGIFEQYF. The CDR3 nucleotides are TGTGCCAGCAGCGCGGGACAGGGAATCTTCGAGCAGTACTTC.

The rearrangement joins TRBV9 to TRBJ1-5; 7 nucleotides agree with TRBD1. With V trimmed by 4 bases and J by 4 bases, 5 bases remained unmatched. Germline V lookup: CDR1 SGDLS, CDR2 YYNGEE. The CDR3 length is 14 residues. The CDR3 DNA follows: TGTGCCAGCAGCCGGGGACAGCAAAATCAGCCCCAGCATTTT. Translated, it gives CASSRGQQNQPQHF.